The text below deals with one T cell receptor (beta chain). As yet, its antigen is unknown. Generation of TCR beta libraries employed quantitative 5'-RACE incorporating molecular barcodes. TCRdb reprocessed the 5' RACE reads via MiXCR and lists one record per CDR3 protein. The sample consists of a few hundred thousand distinct CDR3 sequences, 20% to 25% of them appearing once. These data originate in a study of CD8 T cells in ankylosing spondylitis. Study-wide points: Matched synovial fluid from ankylosing spondylitis patients was reported to be enriched for disease-linked clones. Earlier studies detected some motif variants in reactive arthritis synovial fluid and blood. CD8+ disease-linked clones were present at relatively low frequencies in blood. Typical of ankylosing spondylitis blood, it appeared, was a TCR beta motif of several highly homologous variants.

Germline CDR1 and CDR2: WSHSY and SAAADI. This CDR3 is built from 14 residues. V lost 7 bases to trimming and J lost 6 bases, with 16 bases between them. The sequence came from a male donor with ankylosing spondylitis. Sequences were obtained from blood, either unsorted or a sorted T cell fraction (not recorded which). V gene TRBV10-2 combines with J gene TRBJ2-1; tentative D call: TRBD2 (6 bases). The CDR3 DNA follows: TGCGCCAGCACAATTACCGGGACTGGCAATGAGCAGTTCTTC. This sequence encodes CASTITGTGNEQFF.